Listed here are 15 T cell receptor beta chains from one sample, sequenced in a study of OX40 agonist ivuxolimab in advanced cancers. Assay used: immunoSEQ multiplex PCR; TCRdb lists only in-frame clones, some missing. The data contain approximately 83,000 clones, over 70% of them singletons. The sample here was CD4+ or CD8+ T cells sorted from blood, taken in a trial of the OX40 agonist ivuxolimab. These receptors were taken from an adult with an advanced solid tumor such as melanoma, head and neck, liver or kidney cancer.

The V gene is TRBV19, the J gene TRBJ2-6; D not certain. The ends were cut back, 1 base at V and 0 bases at J, with 4 bases in the middle. The CDR3 is made up of 15 amino acids. Germline V gives CDR1 LNHDA, CDR2 SQIVND (reference sequence). The CDR3 DNA follows: TGTGCCAGTAGTATAGGCAACTCTGGGGCCAACGTCCTGACTTTC. Translated, it gives CASSIGNSGANVLTF.

Points on this clone: At one of its ends the junction is not consistent with the germline gene, which may arise from a read error. The chain joins TRBV11-2 to TRBJ2-1, with D unresolved. Germline V gene sequence: CDR1 SGHAT, CDR2 FQNNGV. The CDR3 runs 12 residues. CDR3 sequence: CASNLGYNEQFF. The CDR3 DNA reads TGTGCCAGCAACTTAGGATACAATGAGCAGTTCTTC.

This clone was seen a few times. The J gene is TRBJ1-4, the V gene TRBV10-3; 9 positions agree with TRBD1. The ends lost 0 bases at V and 8 bases at J; junction bases unmatched: 7. The CDR3 is made up of 16 amino acids. Germline V lookup: CDR1 ENHRY, CDR2 SYGVKD. The CDR3 sequence: CAISESETGGREKLFF. For the CDR3, the DNA is TGTGCCATCAGTGAGTCCGAGACAGGGGGACGGGAAAAACTGTTTTTT.

The chain combines TRBV4-1 with TRBJ2-3; 9 bases are a match to TRBD2. V dropped 4 bases and J dropped 4; count of bases not matched to a gene: 12. Germline V gene sequence: CDR1 MGHRA, CDR2 YSYEKL. The CDR3 runs to 17 residues. CDR3 DNA sequence: TGCGCCAGCAGCCGGCAGGCCGAGGGACTAGCTGCAGATACGCAGTATTTT. Protein product: CASSRQAEGLAADTQYF.

The rearrangement joins TRBV5-4 to TRBJ2-2; D is perhaps TRBD1 or TRBD2 (6 bases each). Per germline, CDR1 SGHNT and CDR2 YYREEE (reference sequence). Trimming removed 0 bases from V and 5 bases from J, with 11 bases in between. The CDR3 consists of 15 residues. The CDR3 here is CASSLDRGRTGELFF. CDR3 nucleotide sequence: TGTGCCAGCAGCTTGGATCGGGGGCGGACCGGGGAGCTGTTTTTT. Using reference TRBV5-4 and TRBJ2-2 for the parts outside the CDR3, the full variable domain is ETGVTQSPTHLIKTRGQQVTLRCSSQSGHNTVSWYQQALGQGPQFIFQYYREEENGRGNFPPRFSGLQFPNYSSELNVNALELDDSALYLCASSLDRGRTGELFFGEGSRLTVL.

The chain is built from TRBV4-3 and TRBJ2-1; D unclear. This CDR3 has 16 residues. Germline V gene sequence: CDR1 LGHNA, CDR2 YSLEER. V gave up 4 bases and J gave up 7 bases, with 20 bases separating them. CDR3 in DNA: TGCGCCAGCAGCCGACAAACGAGCCAGAGTGGGAATGAGCAGTTCTTC. This sequence encodes CASSRQTSQSGNEQFF.

This CDR3 is CASSWAGPLYEQYF. The CDR3 nucleotides read TGTGCCAGCAGCTGGGCAGGGCCCCTTTACGAGCAGTACTTC. The rearrangement links TRBV7-8 to TRBJ2-7; D might be TRBD1 (5 bases). The CDR3 covers 14 residues. Looked up from germline, CDR1 is SGHVS and CDR2 is FQNEAQ. Trimming pared 4 bases from V and 4 bases from J, leaving 14 bases between.

The chain joins TRBV2 to TRBJ1-6; D gene ambiguous. The CDR3 covers 13 residues. Deletions cut 1 base from V and 10 bases from J, with 8 bases between. Germline V gene data show CDR1 as SNHLY and CDR2 as FYNNEI. The CDR3 coding sequence is TGTGCCAGCAGTGAAGGGGTGACATCACCCCTCCACTTT. Its protein product is CASSEGVTSPLHF.

The chain links TRBV19 to TRBJ2-1; TRBD2 aligns across 7 bases. The V gene's germline CDR1 is LNHDA and CDR2 SQIVND (reference sequence). The V segment lost 8 bases and the J segment 10 bases; nucleotides outside the gene matches: 11. CDR3 size: 13 residues. CDR3 sequence (DNA): TGTGCCAGTTCTTGGGAGGGAGTGAGCGAGCAGTTCTTC. Translating it yields CASSWEGVSEQFF. The variable domain in full, completed from reference TRBV19 and TRBJ2-1, reads DGGITQSPKYLFRKEGQNVTLSCEQNLNHDAMYWYRQDPGQGLRLIYYSQIVNDFQKGDIAEGYSVSREKKESFPLTVTSAQKNPTAFYLCASSWEGVSEQFFGPGTRLTVL.

This clone was recorded once. V is TRBV7-2 and J is TRBJ2-2; D perhaps matches TRBD1 (6 bases). The CDR3 is 13 amino acids. The V and J ends lost 2 bases and 7 bases respectively, with 8 bases between them. Germline CDR1 reads SGHTA; CDR2 reads FQGNSA. This CDR3 is CASSLTGNGELFF. In nucleotides, the CDR3 is TGTGCCAGCAGCTTAACAGGGAACGGGGAGCTGTTTTTT.

This clone was picked up a small number of times. This rearrangement joins TRBV7-2 to TRBJ2-1; weak D call: TRBD1 (6 bases). Trimming removed 2 bases from V and 9 bases from J, with 17 bases in between. The germline V gene has CDR1 SGHTA and CDR2 FQGNSA. The CDR3 contains 15 residues. CDR3 amino acids: CASSLSGQKTSEQFF. Written as DNA, the CDR3 is TGTGCCAGCAGCTTATCGGGACAAAAAACTAGTGAGCAGTTCTTC.

There are many counts of this clone. V and J are TRBV2 and TRBJ2-2; D perhaps matches TRBD2 (7 bases). Germline assignment: CDR1 SNHLY and CDR2 FYNNEI. This CDR3 has 13 residues. The CDR3 loop is CARQAGEAGELFF. The CDR3 DNA follows: TGTGCGAGACAGGCGGGAGAGGCCGGGGAGCTGTTTTTT. Together with reference TRBV2 and TRBJ2-2, the CDR3 gives the full variable domain: EPEVTQTPSHQVTQMGQEVILRCVPISNHLYFYWYRQILGQKVEFLVSFYNNEISEKSEIFDDQFSVERPDGSNFTLKIRSTKLEDSAMYFCARQAGEAGELFFGEGSRLTVL.

Points on this clone: The junction shows a germline mismatch at one end, possibly a read error. This chain links TRBV4-2 with TRBJ1-5; 7 bases fit TRBD1. Per the germline V gene, CDR1 is LGHNA and CDR2 is YNFKEQ. The CDR3 totals 15 residues. The CDR3 bases are TGTGCCAGCGGCGGGATGACAGGGAGCAGTCAGCCCCAGCATTTT. Its protein is CASGGMTGSSQPQHF.

The J gene is TRBJ2-7, the V gene TRBV30; D is unclear. Germline V gene data show CDR1 as GTSNPN and CDR2 as SVGIG (reference sequence). V was pared by 1 base and J by 1 base, with 8 bases between. This CDR3 comprises 13 residues. The CDR3 bases are TGTGCCTGGAGTGCCCAGGTGTCCTACGAGCAGTACTTC. Translation gives CAWSAQVSYEQYF.

V and J are TRBV7-9 and TRBJ2-7, with TRBD2 matching over 9 bases. The CDR3 loop spans 16 amino acids. CDR1 is SEHNR and CDR2 is FQNEAQ in the germline V gene (reference sequence). V dropped 7 bases and J dropped 1; count of bases not matched to a gene: 11. Here the CDR3 DNA reads TGTGCCAGCACCAATATCCTCACTAGCGGGTCCTACGAGCAGTACTTC. Protein product: CASTNILTSGSYEQYF.